The 20 T cell receptor beta chains reported below all come from one sample, sequenced in a study of radiation and T cells in renal cell carcinoma (TCRdb year 2020). Explained via the paper, the time point label denotes: blood 4 weeks post-SBRT, at nephrectomy. The treatment or condition label, read with the paper, signifies: 15 Gy SBRT to primary tumor, nephrectomy 4 weeks later. The method behind the library was the immunoSEQ multiplex PCR assay. In TCRdb, the immuneACCESS table is reduced to in-frame sequences with V and J assigned. These tables do not hold every clone; where another copy was compared, an unresolved V gene accounts for under half, and the others remain unexplained. Counted in this sample were roughly 100,000 clones; 75% to 85% of them appeared once. The leading ten clones occupy roughly 7.9% of the sample. This sample comprised blood, obtained from a patient whose treatment included radiotherapy and nephrectomy. All receptors come from a man in his 60s with renal cell carcinoma.

The count of this clone is one. V gene TRBV9 combines with J gene TRBJ2-2; 13 positions agree with TRBD2. There are 16 residues in the CDR3. Germline trimming cut 4 bases from V and 5 bases from J; bases unmatched to any gene: 5. Germline CDR1 is SGDLS and CDR2 is YYNGEE. The DNA for the CDR3 is TGTGCCAGCAGCCCACGGACTAGCGGGAGTACCGGGGAGCTGTTTTTT. As protein: CASSPRTSGSTGELFF.

The rearrangement joins TRBV10-1 to TRBJ1-5; D unresolved. Per germline, CDR1 WNHNN and CDR2 SYGVQD (reference sequence). V dropped 3 bases and J dropped 4 bases, with 7 bases sitting between them. The CDR3 is made up of 13 amino acids. CDR3 nucleotides: TGCGCCAGCAGTGACGGAGGAAATCAGCCCCAGCATTTT. It yields the protein CASSDGGNQPQHF.

Here the CDR3 DNA reads TGTGCCAGCAGTCTTAGCTCCTACGAGCAGTACTTC. Translated: CASSLSSYEQYF. The chain joins TRBV27 to TRBJ2-7; D is unclear. Germline CDR1 MNHEY, CDR2 SMNVEV (reference sequence). This CDR3 has 12 residues. V lost 5 bases and J 0 bases, leaving 5 bases between the germline ends.

The chain combines TRBV6-5 with TRBJ1-5, with D unresolved. Germline-derived CDR1 and CDR2 are MNHEY and SVGAGI. Trimming stripped 6 bases from V and 6 bases from J, with 6 bases between. The CDR3 extends over 11 amino acids. This CDR3 is CASSPLQPQHF. The CDR3 DNA reads TGTGCCAGCAGCCCCCTTCAGCCCCAGCATTTT.

This clone was seen more than once but under ten times. V gene TRBV28 combines with J gene TRBJ1-1; D remains ambiguous. The germline V gene has CDR1 MDHEN and CDR2 SYDVKM. Trimming left V 3 bases short and J 4 bases short, with 3 bases between. The CDR3 is 11 amino acids. This chain's CDR3 is CASSFGTEAFF. CDR3 bases: TGTGCCAGCAGTTTCGGCACTGAAGCTTTCTTT.

This clone was recorded a few times. The genes are TRBV18 and TRBJ2-5; possibly TRBD2 for D (5 bases). The CDR3 contains 13 residues. The germline V and J ends were trimmed by 3 bases and 10 bases, with 15 bases remaining between them. CDR1 and CDR2 from the germline V gene are KGHSH and LQKENI. The CDR3 DNA reads TGTGCCAGCTCACCCTCGGACGCGGAGGTCCAGTACTTC. Encoded protein: CASSPSDAEVQYF.

The chain carries TRBV5-1 and TRBJ1-5, with no clear D. The V and J ends lost 4 bases and 2 bases respectively, with 10 bases between them. The germline V gene encodes CDR1 SGHRS and CDR2 YFSETQ. This CDR3 is built from 14 residues. CDR3 sequence (DNA): TGCGCCAGCAGCCCCTACGGGGGCAATCAGCCCCAGCATTTT. Translated: CASSPYGGNQPQHF.

The table lists this clone with a few counts. The chain is built from TRBV30 and TRBJ1-2; tentative D call: TRBD1 (6 bases). Trimming took 0 bases from V and 8 from J, leaving 10 bases between them. This CDR3 region has 12 residues. CDR1 is GTSNPN and CDR2 is SVGIG in the germline V gene (reference sequence). CDR3 region: CAWSVRGGGYTF. The CDR3 DNA is TGTGCCTGGAGTGTCAGGGGCGGAGGCTACACCTTC.

The chain uses TRBV4-1 and TRBJ2-7; D unresolved. Trimming left V 0 bases short and J 0 bases short, with 12 bases between. There are 16 residues in the CDR3. The germline gives CDR1 MGHRA, CDR2 YSYEKL. The CDR3 reads CASSQELTSASYEQYF. Written as DNA, the CDR3 is TGCGCCAGCAGCCAAGAGTTAACTTCCGCCTCCTACGAGCAGTACTTC.

The chain employs TRBV4-1 and TRBJ2-7, with 14 bases fitting TRBD2. Germline CDR1 and CDR2: MGHRA and YSYEKL. The V segment lost 5 bases and the J segment 3 bases; nucleotides outside the gene matches: 3. The CDR3 loop spans 15 amino acids. CDR3 sequence reads: CASSYGLAGGYEQYF. DNA for the CDR3: TGCGCCAGCAGCTACGGACTAGCGGGGGGCTACGAGCAGTACTTC.

The V call is TRBV28, the J call TRBJ1-4; D is ambiguous. This CDR3 region has 12 residues. Between the trimmed V and J ends, which lost 4 bases and 7 bases, there was a span of 7 bases. The germline V gene encodes CDR1 MDHEN and CDR2 SYDVKM. CDR3 sequence reads: CASSSSGEKLFF. The CDR3 DNA reads TGTGCCAGCAGTTCCTCAGGTGAAAAACTGTTTTTT.

The chain carries TRBV25-1 and TRBJ2-5; 9 bases are shared with TRBD2. V was clipped by 2 bases and J by 5 bases; unmatched bases: 12. Per the germline V gene, CDR1 is MGHDK and CDR2 is SYGVNS. CDR3 length equals 17 residues. CDR3 loop: CASSEGRSGRIGETQYF. The CDR3 nucleotides read TGTGCCAGCAGTGAAGGCAGGAGCGGGAGGATTGGTGAGACCCAGTACTTC.

Here the CDR3 DNA reads TGTGCCAGTAGTATAGGAAGACTAGCGGGAGCCCAGTTCTTC. Translation gives CASSIGRLAGAQFF. The chain links TRBV19 to TRBJ2-1; 12 bases are a match to TRBD2. Germline CDR1 is LNHDA and CDR2 is SQIVND (reference sequence). CDR3 length: 14 residues. With 1 base clipped from V and 13 bases from J, the junction kept 5 bases outside the gene matches.

In this sample, this clone is medium-sized. The rearrangement joins TRBV7-2 to TRBJ2-7; a weak D match, TRBD1 (5 bases). The CDR3 runs to 16 residues. Looked up from germline, CDR1 is SGHTA and CDR2 is FQGNSA. Trimming took off 3 bases at V and 4 bases at J, with 19 bases between the two ends. The CDR3 sequence is CASSLGPILQPYEQYF. CDR3 DNA sequence: TGTGCCAGCAGCTTGGGGCCCATTTTGCAACCATACGAGCAGTACTTC.

The chain has TRBV4-3 and TRBJ1-3; no clear D. The CDR3 extends over 17 amino acids. The V end was cut by 1 base, the J end by 3 bases, with 16 bases between. The germline CDR1 and CDR2 sequences are LGHNA and YSLEER. For the CDR3, the DNA is TGCGCCAGCAGCCAAGCTTCCCTTGGGCAGAATGGAAACACCATATATTTT. This codes for CASSQASLGQNGNTIYF.

The J gene is TRBJ2-7, the V gene TRBV10-3; 7 nucleotides match TRBD1. Germline trimming cut 6 bases from V and 1 base from J; bases unmatched to any gene: 21. Germline V lookup: CDR1 ENHRY, CDR2 SYGVKD. The CDR3 totals 19 residues. The CDR3: CAISFYRQGPNPGSYEQYF. In DNA, the CDR3 is TGTGCCATCAGCTTCTACCGACAGGGACCAAATCCGGGGTCCTACGAGCAGTACTTC.

The chain is built from TRBV10-3 and TRBJ1-3, with no clear D. CDR1 is ENHRY, CDR2 SYGVKD, per germline. Trimming cost V 4 bases and J 0 bases, with 13 bases left between them. The CDR3 sequence is 16 residues long. The CDR3 here is CAISGGRQDSGNTIYF. The CDR3, as DNA: TGTGCCATCAGTGGAGGTCGGCAGGACTCTGGAAACACCATATATTTT.

J is TRBJ2-5 and V is TRBV18; the D is unclear. Per germline, CDR1 KGHSH and CDR2 LQKENI. CDR3 length: 14 residues. V lost 0 bases and J 7 bases, leaving 12 bases between the germline ends. This CDR3 reads CASSPPSASGTQYF. The CDR3 nucleotides are TGTGCCAGCTCACCACCGTCAGCCTCGGGGACCCAGTACTTC. The complete variable domain, with remaining parts taken from reference TRBV18 and TRBJ2-5, reads NAGVMQNPRHLVRRRGQEARLRCSPMKGHSHVYWYRQLPEEGLKFMVYLQKENIIDESGMPKERFSAEFPKEGPSILRIQQVVRGDSAAYFCASSPPSASGTQYFGPGTRLLVL.

This clone was observed once. V usage is TRBV28 and J usage is TRBJ2-2; 10 bases agree with TRBD1. Trimming at V came to 7 bases and at J to 7 bases, leaving 9 bases not matched to a gene. Germline CDR1 and CDR2: MDHEN and SYDVKM. The CDR3 has 15 amino acids. As DNA, the CDR3 is TGTGCCAGCATGGGGGGACAGGGGATTGTCGGGGAGCTGTTTTTT. Its protein product is CASMGGQGIVGELFF.

The chain joins TRBV11-2 to TRBJ2-7; D may be TRBD2 (5 bases). CDR1 and CDR2 (germline): SGHAT, FQNNGV. This CDR3 region has 14 residues. Between the trimmed V and J ends, which lost 1 base and 4 bases, there was a span of 11 bases. The CDR3 loop reads CASSLGSLAYEQYF. The DNA for the CDR3 is TGTGCCAGCAGCTTAGGCTCCCTAGCTTACGAGCAGTACTTC. Full variable domain (missing parts from reference TRBV11-2 and TRBJ2-7): EAGVAQSPRYKIIEKRQSVAFWCNPISGHATLYWYQQILGQGPKLLIQFQNNGVVDDSQLPKDRFSAERLKGVDSTLKIQPAKLEDSAVYLCASSLGSLAYEQYFGPGTRLTVT.